This T cell receptor (beta chain) was sequenced during a study of T-cell reconstitution after alpha-beta-depleted transplantation in children. Whole-study results and caveats: It was surviving recipient T cells and thymic progenitors that gave some patients high TCRbeta diversity at day 60. About two months after transplant, alpha-beta T cells reportedly came from several hundred expanded graft clones. T-cell numbers and diversity one year post-transplant derived largely from freshly generated T cells.

This clonotype was seen only a few times. The antigen is not known. V lost 4 bases and J lost 7, with 25 bases in between. This CDR3 contains 16 residues. Germline CDR1 reads SQVTM; CDR2 reads ANQGSEA. Unique molecular identifiers tagged the TCRbeta library. TCRdb processed the PCR reads anew with MiXCR; each CDR3 protein has one entry. The data contain hundreds of thousands of distinct CDR3 sequences, 20% to 25% of them singletons. J is TRBJ1-2 and V is TRBV29-1; weak D call: TRBD1 (6 bases). The source material was PBMCs, mostly from graft donor cells, sampled 360 days after TCRalphabeta/CD19-depleted stem cell transplant. The sequence was collected from a boy less than two years old who had a stem cell transplant for acute myeloid leukemia, so the T cells may come from the graft donor. CDR3 sequence (DNA): TGCAGCGTTGTCATAAGAGGGGCACGGACAGAGGGTGGCTACACCTTC. This encodes CSVVIRGARTEGGYTF.